This T cell receptor (beta chain) appears in the sequencing data of a study of T-cell memory formation after mild COVID-19. At the level of the study: TCR clusters mostly belonged to single donors. Findings and caveats of the study: Within pre-infection memory, some responding clones were found, suggesting cross-reactive memory joined. CD4+ clones that contracted lay mainly in CM and EM; CD8+ ones lay in EMRA. The study found balanced CD4/CD8 in clones contracting day 15 to 85 and a CD4+ lean in later expanders.

This clonotype was detected a few times. Its matching antigen is unknown. TCRdb itself ran the 5' RACE reads through MiXCR, one entry per CDR3 protein. The profile shows around 260,000 distinct CDR3 sequences, under 20% of them singletons. Germline CDR1 reads SQVTM; CDR2 reads ANQGSEA. Trimming took off 3 bases at V and 7 bases at J, with 9 bases between the two ends. This CDR3 has 11 residues. The sequenced sample was PBMCs or a T cell subset sorted from them (not recorded which). This TCR came from a man aged 18 to 29 who had mild COVID-19 (a few samples of this study predate the infection). Cell type and time point are not known. The J gene is TRBJ2-5, the V gene TRBV29-1, with no clear D. DNA for the CDR3: TGCAGCGTTGAGGGCATGACGACCCAGTACTTC. Translation gives CSVEGMTTQYF.